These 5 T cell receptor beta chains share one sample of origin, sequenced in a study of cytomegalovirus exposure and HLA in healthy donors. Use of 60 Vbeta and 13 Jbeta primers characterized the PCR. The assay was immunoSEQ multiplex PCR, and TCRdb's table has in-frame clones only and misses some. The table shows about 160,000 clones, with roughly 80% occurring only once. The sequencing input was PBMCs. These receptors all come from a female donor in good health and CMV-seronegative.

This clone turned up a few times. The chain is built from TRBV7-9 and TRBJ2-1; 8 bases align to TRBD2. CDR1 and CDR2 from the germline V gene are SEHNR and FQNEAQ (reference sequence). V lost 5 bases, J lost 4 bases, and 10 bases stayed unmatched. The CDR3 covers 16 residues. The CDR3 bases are TGTGCCAGCAGCCCGACCCGGGCTAGCGGGTACAATGAGCAGTTCTTC. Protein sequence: CASSPTRASGYNEQFF.

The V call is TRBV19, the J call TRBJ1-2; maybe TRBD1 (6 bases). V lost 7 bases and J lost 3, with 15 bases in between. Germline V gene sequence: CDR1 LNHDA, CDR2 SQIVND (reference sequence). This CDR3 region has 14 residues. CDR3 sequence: CASTPSGTHYGYTF. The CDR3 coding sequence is TGTGCCAGTACCCCCTCCGGGACACACTATGGCTACACCTTC.

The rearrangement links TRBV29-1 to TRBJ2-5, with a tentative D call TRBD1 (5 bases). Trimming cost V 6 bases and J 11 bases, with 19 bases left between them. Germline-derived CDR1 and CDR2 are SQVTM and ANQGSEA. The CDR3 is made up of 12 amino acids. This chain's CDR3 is CSVETGTPGQYF. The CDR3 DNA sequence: TGCAGCGTGGAAACAGGTACTCCCGGGCAGTACTTC.

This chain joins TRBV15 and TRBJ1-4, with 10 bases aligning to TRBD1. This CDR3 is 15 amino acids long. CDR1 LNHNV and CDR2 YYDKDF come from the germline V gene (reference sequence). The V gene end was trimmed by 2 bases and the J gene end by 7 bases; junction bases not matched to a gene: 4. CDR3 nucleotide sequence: TGTGCCACCAGCAGACCGGGACAGGGGATTGAAAAACTGTTTTTT. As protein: CATSRPGQGIEKLFF.

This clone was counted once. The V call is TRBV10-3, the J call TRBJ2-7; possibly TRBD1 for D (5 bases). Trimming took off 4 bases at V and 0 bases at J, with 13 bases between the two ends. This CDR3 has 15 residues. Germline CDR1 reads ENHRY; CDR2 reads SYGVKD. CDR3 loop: CAISGDSSTSYEQYF. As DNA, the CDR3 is TGTGCCATCAGTGGCGACAGTTCAACCTCCTACGAGCAGTACTTC.